Listed here is a single TCR beta chain. The antigen it recognizes is unknown. No base quality information exists; no much larger clone differs at one position. The data stem from a study of T cells after posttransplantation cyclophosphamide listed by TCRdb under 2016. General notes on the study: Using TRB sequencing, the study followed how the T cell repertoire reconstituted after myeloablative bone marrow transplantation in which posttransplantation cyclophosphamide served as GVHD prophylaxis. Samples from 30 to 45 PTCy-treated patients and some 16 related bone marrow donors of those patients were subjected to antigen receptor sequencing. Because TRA and TRB clonality were tightly correlated in 9 samples, subsequent TCR analyses were focused on TRB only. TRB sequencing was also done on up to 3 additional blood samples from 2 to 5.2 years after transplant in 3 patients, and on pretransplant blood from 4 patients. Blood from all 35 or so PTCy patients with 1-year posttransplant specimens was subjected to TRB sequencing. Public TRB sequences were compared against a database of over 3,000 sequences linked to responses to pathogens, tumor antigens, self-antigens and alloantigens.

The paper as a whole reports these results and caveats: The TRB repertoires of T cells infiltrating skin or the GI tract showed only limited overlap with the TRB repertoires found in blood. Across the approximately 48 patients, TRB clonality was highly associated with recipient CMV seropositivity and CMV reactivation, and diversity with PTCy was similar to that in the CNI/methotrexate controls. Donor-recipient similarity was low at 1-2 months but increased during the first year, and donor CD8+ memory clones often dominated later blood repertoires.

As encoded in the germline V gene, CDR1 is SGHRS while CDR2 is YFSETQ. The CDR3 contains 15 residues, cysteine and phenylalanine counted. Just the 45-base CDR3 DNA is kept, in frame starting at base 1. V loses 7 bases, J loses 4 bases, and the germline ends lie 21 bases apart. TRB sequencing used genomic DNA with the immunoSEQ assay at survey resolution or the hsTCRB kit. The study's own analysis went as follows. Initial read processing used immunoSEQ software, and repertoire analyses used the LymphoSeq R package. Clonality was computed as 1 minus normalized Shannon entropy; Gini coefficient was also calculated for each TRB dataset. Phenotypes of unsorted samples were inferred by mapping TRB sequences from sorted subsets of the recipient or donor onto unsorted samples of the same recipient. The table comes from immuneACCESS by way of TCRdb, which keeps in-frame sequences with V and J called. Part of the clones is missing from these tables; in studies checked, under half for an unresolved V gene and the rest for unknown reasons. From that table come the V and J calls and clone size; the DNA was used to work out D and trimming. Across this sample there are a few thousand clones, with roughly 84% seen only once. The ten largest clones represent approximately 12% of the sample.

On the day of marrow donation, related bone marrow donors gave peripheral blood samples. Peripheral blood and bone marrow mononuclear cells were isolated by Ficoll-Hypaque density centrifugation and were cryopreserved. FACS on a FACSAria II was used to sort CD4+ and CD8+ T cells, including the naive and memory subsets. The sequence derives from a woman between 45 and 60 years old in good health and a related stem cell transplant donor. The material sequenced was CD8+ T cells sorted from PBMCs. The chain joins TRBV5-1 to TRBJ2-7, with a tentative D gene TRBD2 over 7 matching bases. The DNA reads as follows: TGCGCCAGCCGTGAGGGGGAGGGAGCCTTTTACGAGCAGTACTTC. Translated, it gives CASREGEGAFYEQYF.